This TCR beta chain was retrieved from a study of blood T cell repertoires in COVID-19. The authors' processing: Amplification with reference gene primers provided the estimates of nucleated cell counts. Profiling relied on immunoSEQ multiplex PCR, and the TCRdb table lists in-frame clones only, not all of them. V and J calls and clone size are those listed in that table; D and trimming were worked out from the DNA. Among 90,000 to 100,000 clones listed, 80% to 90% were seen once. This CDR3 region has 14 residues. Germline values: CDR1 SGHRS, CDR2 YFSETQ. Deletions cut 4 bases from V and 8 bases from J, with 15 bases between.

This receptor was obtained from a man older than 75 with acute or convalescent COVID-19. Sample: peripheral blood. The chain joins TRBV5-1 to TRBJ1-4; weak D call: TRBD1 (6 bases). The CDR3 loop reads CASSLPDSSEKLFF. CDR3 sequence (DNA): TGCGCCAGCAGCCTACCGGACAGCTCCGAAAAACTGTTTTTT.